The rows below give T cell receptor beta chains drawn from one sample of a study of blood T cell repertoires in COVID-19. Profiled with immunoSEQ multiplex PCR; TCRdb holds only in-frame clones, not every one. The sample holds 270,000 or so clones, 70% to 85% seen once. Sequencing was performed on peripheral blood. Source of these receptors: a human donor with COVID-19, enrolled during active disease. The donor label of this sample is uncertain. Both conserved end residues are part of each CDR3. Fields, in order: J gene, D gene, clone size, V gene, CDR3 DNA, CDR3 protein. A D gene is named only where the DNA matches it firmly. Not all rows give a size; the values are once, few, many and, for expanded clones, a class.

j_call: TRBJ1-2; d_call: .; clone_size: .; v_call: TRBV30; cdr3_nt: TGTGCCTGGACCCCGGACAGCTTCTATGGCTACACCTTC; cdr3_aa: CAWTPDSFYGYTF
j_call: TRBJ1-5; d_call: TRBD1; clone_size: .; v_call: TRBV7-2; cdr3_nt: TGTGCCAGCAGTCCCGGACAGGGAAGGGCTCAGCCCCAGCATTTT; cdr3_aa: CASSPGQGRAQPQHF
j_call: TRBJ2-3; d_call: .; clone_size: .; v_call: TRBV28; cdr3_nt: TGTGCCACCACCGGCCGGGAAAGTTTAATGGATACGCAGTATTTT; cdr3_aa: CATTGRESLMDTQYF
j_call: TRBJ1-6; d_call: .; clone_size: .; v_call: TRBV30; cdr3_nt: TGTGCCTGGAGTGTTAATAGATCACCCCTCCACTTT; cdr3_aa: CAWSVNRSPLHF
j_call: TRBJ2-7; d_call: .; clone_size: once; v_call: TRBV6-5; cdr3_nt: TGTGCCAGGCCCCGTGTGTGGCTCCCCTACGAGCAGTACTTC; cdr3_aa: CARPRVWLPYEQYF
j_call: TRBJ2-3; d_call: .; clone_size: .; v_call: TRBV14; cdr3_nt: TGTGCCAGCAGCCAGGGGAGGCCTAGCACAGATACGCAGTATTTT; cdr3_aa: CASSQGRPSTDTQYF
j_call: TRBJ1-2; d_call: TRBD1; clone_size: once; v_call: TRBV30; cdr3_nt: TGTGCCTGGAGCCAACAGGGGGCTGGCTACACCTTC; cdr3_aa: CAWSQQGAGYTF
j_call: TRBJ1-2; d_call: TRBD1; clone_size: .; v_call: TRBV5-1; cdr3_nt: TGCGCCAGCAGCCTCGGGACAGGGAACAACTATGGCTACACCTTC; cdr3_aa: CASSLGTGNNYGYTF
j_call: TRBJ1-5; d_call: .; clone_size: few; v_call: TRBV9; cdr3_nt: TGTGCCAGCAGCGTAGAGACGGGGCAGCCCCAGCATTTT; cdr3_aa: CASSVETGQPQHF
j_call: TRBJ1-1; d_call: .; clone_size: few; v_call: TRBV11-3; cdr3_nt: TGTGCCAGCAGCTTCTACAGGAACACTGAAGCTTTCTTT; cdr3_aa: CASSFYRNTEAFF
j_call: TRBJ1-5; d_call: .; clone_size: .; v_call: TRBV28; cdr3_nt: TGTGCCAGCACGTCGTTAGAGGGTAGGGTATTCGGTCAGCCCCAGCATTTT; cdr3_aa: CASTSLEGRVFGQPQHF
j_call: TRBJ1-1; d_call: .; clone_size: .; v_call: TRBV9; cdr3_nt: TGTGCCAGCAGCACCCCACAGGGAGTCGCCTCTGAAGCTTTCTTT; cdr3_aa: CASSTPQGVASEAFF
j_call: TRBJ1-2; d_call: .; clone_size: .; v_call: TRBV24-1; cdr3_nt: TGTGCCACCAGTGATGGGGATCGGGGAGTTGGCTACACCTTC; cdr3_aa: CATSDGDRGVGYTF
j_call: TRBJ2-7; d_call: TRBD2; clone_size: .; v_call: TRBV28; cdr3_nt: TGTGCCAGCAGTTTGGGGGCTAGCGGGAAGAGCTACGAGCAGTACTTC; cdr3_aa: CASSLGASGKSYEQYF
j_call: TRBJ1-1; d_call: .; clone_size: .; v_call: TRBV11-2; cdr3_nt: TGTGCCAGCAGCCTAGCCGAGGGGAACACTGAAGCTTTCTTT; cdr3_aa: CASSLAEGNTEAFF
j_call: TRBJ2-3; d_call: TRBD2; clone_size: .; v_call: TRBV24-1; cdr3_nt: TGTGCCACCAGTGAGGCTAGCGGGAGAGCAGATACGCAGTATTTT; cdr3_aa: CATSEASGRADTQYF
j_call: TRBJ2-3; d_call: TRBD1; clone_size: .; v_call: TRBV11-3; cdr3_nt: TGTGCCAGCAGCAAGGGGCTGGGGACAGGGGACGGAACAGATACGCAGTATTTT; cdr3_aa: CASSKGLGTGDGTDTQYF
j_call: TRBJ1-1; d_call: TRBD1; clone_size: few; v_call: TRBV7-3; cdr3_nt: TGTGCCAGCAGCTTAGGCGCAGGGGGGAACACTGAAGCTTTCTTT; cdr3_aa: CASSLGAGGNTEAFF
j_call: TRBJ2-7; d_call: TRBD2; clone_size: once; v_call: TRBV7-9; cdr3_nt: TGTGCCAGCAGTCACCGGACTAGCGGGGTCGAGCAGTACTTC; cdr3_aa: CASSHRTSGVEQYF
j_call: TRBJ1-3; d_call: TRBD1; clone_size: .; v_call: TRBV19; cdr3_nt: TGTGCCAGTACCGGACAGGGAGGTCCTGGAAACACCATATATTTT; cdr3_aa: CASTGQGGPGNTIYF
j_call: TRBJ1-2; d_call: TRBD1; clone_size: .; v_call: TRBV5-1; cdr3_nt: TGCGCCAGCAGCTTGGAGTCCCAGGGGGCGGATGGCTACACCTTC; cdr3_aa: CASSLESQGADGYTF
j_call: TRBJ2-6; d_call: .; clone_size: .; v_call: TRBV2; cdr3_nt: TGTGCCAGCAGTTCCAGGCGATCTGGGGCCAACGTCCTGACTTTC; cdr3_aa: CASSSRRSGANVLTF
j_call: TRBJ2-7; d_call: .; clone_size: .; v_call: TRBV9; cdr3_nt: TGTGCCAGCAGCGCACAGGGCTCCGAGCAGTACTTC; cdr3_aa: CASSAQGSEQYF
j_call: TRBJ1-5; d_call: TRBD1; clone_size: .; v_call: TRBV5-1; cdr3_nt: TGCGCCAGCAGCTTGGAGGGACAGCTCAATCAGCCCCAGCATTTT; cdr3_aa: CASSLEGQLNQPQHF
j_call: TRBJ2-2; d_call: .; clone_size: .; v_call: TRBV21-1; cdr3_nt: TGTGCCAGCAGCAAAGGCGGGGGCCAGGGCCCGAACACCGGGGAGCTGTTTTTT; cdr3_aa: CASSKGGGQGPNTGELFF
j_call: TRBJ1-1; d_call: .; clone_size: .; v_call: TRBV5-6; cdr3_nt: TGTGCCAGCAGCTTGCCGTCGAACACTGAAGCTTTCTTT; cdr3_aa: CASSLPSNTEAFF
j_call: TRBJ2-3; d_call: TRBD1; clone_size: .; v_call: TRBV27; cdr3_nt: TGTGCCAGCAGTTTAATTAGGGGGCCGACAGATACGCAGTATTTT; cdr3_aa: CASSLIRGPTDTQYF
j_call: TRBJ2-3; d_call: .; clone_size: .; v_call: TRBV9; cdr3_nt: TGTGCCAGCAGCTCGCGGGACAGAAGAGTTGATACGCAGTATTTT; cdr3_aa: CASSSRDRRVDTQYF
j_call: TRBJ2-1; d_call: TRBD1; clone_size: once; v_call: TRBV3-1/TRBV3-2; cdr3_nt: TGTGCCAGCAGCCAAGATTATGGGGACGGGACAGGACCATACAATGAGCAGTTCTTC; cdr3_aa: CASSQDYGDGTGPYNEQFF
j_call: TRBJ1-4; d_call: TRBD1; clone_size: .; v_call: TRBV9; cdr3_nt: TGTGCCAGCAGCGACCGGACAGGGTTTGAAAAACTGTTTTTT; cdr3_aa: CASSDRTGFEKLFF
j_call: TRBJ1-1; d_call: TRBD1; clone_size: .; v_call: TRBV5-1; cdr3_nt: TGCGCCAGCAGCTTGGTCCCACAGGGGGCGGGCACTGAAGCTTTCTTT; cdr3_aa: CASSLVPQGAGTEAFF
j_call: TRBJ1-4; d_call: .; clone_size: .; v_call: TRBV5-6; cdr3_nt: TGTGCCAGCAGCTTGAACAGCTGGGGCGAAAAACTGTTTTTT; cdr3_aa: CASSLNSWGEKLFF
j_call: TRBJ1-2; d_call: TRBD1; clone_size: .; v_call: TRBV7-9; cdr3_nt: TGTGCCAGCAGCTTAGGGGGACAGGCAGTGGATGGCTACACCTTC; cdr3_aa: CASSLGGQAVDGYTF
j_call: TRBJ1-2; d_call: .; clone_size: .; v_call: TRBV7-2; cdr3_nt: TGTGCCAGCAGCCTTCCGGGAGGGTATTCGGACGGCTACACCTTC; cdr3_aa: CASSLPGGYSDGYTF
j_call: TRBJ2-1; d_call: TRBD2; clone_size: .; v_call: TRBV11-3; cdr3_nt: TGTGCCAGCAGCTATCGGATAGCGGGAGGGAGCGATGAGCAGTTCTTC; cdr3_aa: CASSYRIAGGSDEQFF
j_call: TRBJ1-2; d_call: TRBD1; clone_size: .; v_call: TRBV6-2/TRBV6-3; cdr3_nt: TGTGCCAGCAGTTACCAAGGGACAGGGCTATTCTATGGCTACACCTTC; cdr3_aa: CASSYQGTGLFYGYTF
j_call: TRBJ2-3; d_call: TRBD2; clone_size: .; v_call: TRBV29-1; cdr3_nt: TGCAGCGTTGCGACTAGCGGGAGCCGGTCGGATACGCAGTATTTT; cdr3_aa: CSVATSGSRSDTQYF
j_call: TRBJ2-7; d_call: TRBD2; clone_size: .; v_call: TRBV9; cdr3_nt: TGTGCCAGCAGCCCAGGACTAGCGGGATTCGAGTACGAGCAGTACTTC; cdr3_aa: CASSPGLAGFEYEQYF
j_call: TRBJ2-1; d_call: TRBD1; clone_size: .; v_call: TRBV7-3; cdr3_nt: TGTGCCAGCAGCCCTTCGGACAGGGGTGGGTCTGAGCAGTTCTTC; cdr3_aa: CASSPSDRGGSEQFF
j_call: TRBJ2-1; d_call: TRBD2; clone_size: .; v_call: TRBV6-2/TRBV6-3; cdr3_nt: TGTGCCAGCAGTTACTCCGGACTAGCGAATTCCTACAATGAGCAGTTCTTC; cdr3_aa: CASSYSGLANSYNEQFF
j_call: TRBJ2-7; d_call: TRBD2; clone_size: .; v_call: TRBV5-1; cdr3_nt: TGCGCCAGCAGCTTTCCCCAACCGTTTAGTGGACTAGCCTACGAGCAGTACTTC; cdr3_aa: CASSFPQPFSGLAYEQYF
j_call: TRBJ1-1; d_call: .; clone_size: .; v_call: TRBV10-2; cdr3_nt: TGCGCCAGCAGTGAGGTTTTATTGAGAGCTTTCTTT; cdr3_aa: CASSEVLLRAFF
j_call: TRBJ2-7; d_call: TRBD2; clone_size: .; v_call: TRBV5-1; cdr3_nt: TGCGCCAGCAGCACCTATGGACTAGCGGAGGGGGACAGCTCCTACGAGCAGTACTTC; cdr3_aa: CASSTYGLAEGDSSYEQYF
j_call: TRBJ2-1; d_call: .; clone_size: .; v_call: TRBV21-1; cdr3_nt: TGTGCCAGCAGCACCCTACCGGGACTAGGGTTCTACAATGAGCAGTTCTTC; cdr3_aa: CASSTLPGLGFYNEQFF
j_call: TRBJ2-3; d_call: TRBD2; clone_size: .; v_call: TRBV29-1; cdr3_nt: TGCAGCGTCACGACTAGCGGGAACACAGATACGCAGTATTTT; cdr3_aa: CSVTTSGNTDTQYF
j_call: TRBJ1-5; d_call: TRBD1; clone_size: .; v_call: TRBV19; cdr3_nt: TGTGCCAGTAGTCCCCGGACAGGGACAAGCAATCAGCCCCAGCATTTT; cdr3_aa: CASSPRTGTSNQPQHF
j_call: TRBJ1-2; d_call: .; clone_size: .; v_call: TRBV28; cdr3_nt: TGTGCCAGCAGTCCCCCGGCAGGGGTGTATGGCTACACCTTC; cdr3_aa: CASSPPAGVYGYTF
j_call: TRBJ1-5; d_call: .; clone_size: .; v_call: TRBV6-5; cdr3_nt: TGTGCCAGCTGCGACGTGGGAGAGGCTCAGCCCCAGCATTTT; cdr3_aa: CASCDVGEAQPQHF
j_call: TRBJ2-3; d_call: TRBD2; clone_size: .; v_call: TRBV4-1; cdr3_nt: TGCGCCAGCAGCCAAGGCGGACTAGCTGTCTATACAGATACGCAGTATTTT; cdr3_aa: CASSQGGLAVYTDTQYF
j_call: TRBJ1-4; d_call: .; clone_size: .; v_call: TRBV7-9; cdr3_nt: TGTGCCAGCAGCTTCCCCAGGTTGGGTGAAAAACTGTTTTTT; cdr3_aa: CASSFPRLGEKLFF
j_call: TRBJ1-3; d_call: .; clone_size: .; v_call: TRBV9; cdr3_nt: TGTGCCAGCAGCGAACAGGCTAGGGACTACTCTGGAAACACCATATATTTT; cdr3_aa: CASSEQARDYSGNTIYF
j_call: TRBJ2-3; d_call: TRBD2; clone_size: .; v_call: TRBV28; cdr3_nt: TGTGCCAGCAGTCCACCCCCAATGGGACTAGCGGGAGGCACAGATACGCAGTATTTT; cdr3_aa: CASSPPPMGLAGGTDTQYF
j_call: TRBJ1-4; d_call: TRBD1; clone_size: .; v_call: TRBV11-2; cdr3_nt: TGTGCCAGCAGCCCGCCCGGACAGGGTGTAGGCGAAAAACTGTTTTTT; cdr3_aa: CASSPPGQGVGEKLFF